Given below is one T cell receptor beta chain in context. Its target is not known. This specimen comes from a study of CD8+ T cells in alopecia areata. Across the whole study: Treated patients were dosed with oral tofacitinib, taking 5 to 10 mg twice daily.

The CDR3 consists of 16 residues. Trimming cost V 4 bases and J 5 bases, with 20 bases left between them. Germline V gene data show CDR1 as SEHNR and CDR2 as FQNEAQ (reference sequence). Points from the study as a whole: Any link of baseline CD8+ expansion to response, resting on one nonresponder, remains uncertain.

Specified treatment: oral pan-JAK inhibitor, 5-10 mg twice daily. Researchers gathered lesional scalp punch biopsies and peripheral blood from patients with alopecia areata. Following RNA extraction, reverse transcription yielded cDNA that acted as the sequencing template. This table comes from immunoSEQ multiplex PCR, and its TCRdb copy is limited to in-frame clones, with some not included. The sample consists of about 120,000 clones, 58% of them appearing once. The material was CD8+ T cells sorted from blood, obtained at week 4, from a patient treated with tofacitinib. The sequence was obtained from a human donor with alopecia areata. The chain is built from TRBV7-9 and TRBJ1-1, with TRBD1 as a possible D gene (5 bases). The CDR3 DNA follows: TGTGCCAGCAGCTACCCTCTTGAGGGGCTGGGAACTGAAGCTTTCTTT. Translation: CASSYPLEGLGTEAFF.